This passage covers 20 T cell receptor beta chains from one sample sequenced in a study of persistence of HIV-infected CD4 T cells. Antigens of these TCRs are unknown. The immunoSEQ assay was version 4, run in survey mode. Only in-frame clones appear in the TCRdb table, and some are missing; sequencing was by immunoSEQ multiplex PCR. Of under 50,000 clones listed, around 89% were seen once; the top ten hold 3.3%. Cells were stimulated nonspecifically with anti-CD3/anti-CD28 magnetic beads. CD4+ T cells upregulating both CD40 ligand and CD69 were sorted as responding cells. Specimen: CD4+ T cells sorted from PBMCs after approximately 19-hour stimulation, collected from a patient who received antiretroviral therapy. All receptors come from an adult woman with HIV who was CMV-seropositive.

This chain uses TRBV24-1 with TRBJ1-5; 10 bases are a match to TRBD1. V shed 7 bases, J shed 6 bases, and the junction held 5 bases outside the gene matches. The germline gives CDR1 KGHDR, CDR2 SFDVKD. The CDR3 spans 14 residues. The CDR3, as DNA: TGTGCCACCAGGGGACAGGGGTACGGTCAGCCCCAGCATTTT. Translating it yields CATRGQGYGQPQHF.

The chain has TRBV11-3 and TRBJ1-4; TRBD1 aligns across 9 bases. Per germline, CDR1 SGHNT and CDR2 YENEEA. CDR3 length equals 15 residues. The J segment lost 4 bases and the V segment lost 5 bases, leaving 5 bases of the junction unmatched. The CDR3 DNA reads as TGTGCCAGCAGCCCGTCGACAGGGGGTAATGAAAAACTGTTTTTT. Protein sequence: CASSPSTGGNEKLFF.

The chain joins TRBV5-5 to TRBJ1-2; D possibly corresponds to TRBD1 (6 bases). The V gene lost 0 bases and the J gene lost 4 bases, with 10 bases spanning the gap. Germline V lookup: CDR1 SGHKS, CDR2 YYEKEE (reference sequence). This CDR3 contains 14 residues. The CDR3 region has the DNA TGTGCCAGCAGCTTGGGACAGGATCTCTATGGCTACACCTTC. It encodes CASSLGQDLYGYTF.

To note about this clone: At one boundary the junction diverges from the germline segment, which might be a read error. The chain couples TRBV7-2 to TRBJ2-1; TRBD1 agrees at 7 bases. The CDR3 length is 16 residues. Per the germline V gene, CDR1 is SGHTA and CDR2 is FQGNSA. CDR3 DNA: TGTGCCAGCAGCTTTTCAGGGGGAACCTCCTACAATAAGCAGTTCTTC. Amino acid sequence: CASSFSGGTSYNKQFF.

This chain uses TRBV3-1 (or the pseudogene TRBV3-2) with TRBJ1-2, with 8 bases aligning to TRBD1. CDR3 size: 16 residues. After removal of 6 bases from V and 1 base from J, the junction contained 10 bases not matched to a gene. From germline, CDR1 is LGHDT and CDR2 YNNKEL (reference sequence). The DNA of the CDR3 is TGTGCCAGCAGTTTCGGACAGGGCCCCTTTAACTATGGCTACACCTTC. It codes for CASSFGQGPFNYGYTF.

V usage is TRBV12-3 or TRBV12-4 and J usage is TRBJ1-1, with unresolved D. CDR3 size: 13 residues. V was shortened by 6 bases and J by 11 bases, with 19 bases between the two germline ends. CDR3 in DNA: TGTGCCAGCAGAACCCCACTCTATCCTCCGGCTTTCTTT. Translated: CASRTPLYPPAFF.

The chain uses TRBV5-1 and TRBJ1-4, with D tentatively TRBD1 (5 bases). The CDR3 covers 16 residues. Germline loops: CDR1 SGHRS, CDR2 YFSETQ. Trimming pared 0 bases from V and 8 bases from J, leaving 17 bases between. The CDR3 DNA sequence: TGCGCCAGCAGCTTGGGGGGCAGGGCTGGTAAGGAAAAACTGTTTTTT. As protein: CASSLGGRAGKEKLFF. Complete variable domain (other parts from reference TRBV5-1 and TRBJ1-4): KAGVTQTPRYLIKTRGQQVTLSCSPISGHRSVSWYQQTPGQGLQFLFEYFSETQRNKGNFPGRFSGRQFSNSRSEMNVSTLELGDSALYLCASSLGGRAGKEKLFFGSGTQLSVL.

J is TRBJ2-7 and V is TRBV6-6; TRBD2 agrees at 9 bases. The CDR3 consists of 13 residues. Germline CDR1 and CDR2: MNHNY and SVGAGI (reference sequence). Trimming took 4 bases from V and 6 from J; bases not matched to a gene: 4. The chain's CDR3 is CASSSAGGLEQYF. Here the CDR3 DNA reads TGTGCCAGCAGTTCGGCGGGGGGGCTCGAGCAGTACTTC.

J is TRBJ1-3 and V is TRBV7-6, with D uncertain. The germline CDR1 and CDR2 sequences are SGHVS and FNYEAQ. Trimming took 3 bases from V and 4 from J, leaving 16 bases between them. CDR3 length equals 16 residues. The chain's CDR3 is CASSFSTSQEGNTIYF. The CDR3 nucleotides are TGTGCCAGCAGCTTTTCGACGAGTCAGGAGGGAAACACCATATATTTT.

The chain couples TRBV6-6 to TRBJ1-1; 9 nucleotides agree with TRBD1. This CDR3 region has 13 residues. Germline values: CDR1 MNHNY, CDR2 SVGAGI (reference sequence). V lost 7 bases, J lost 6 bases, and 6 bases stayed unmatched. DNA for the CDR3: TGTGCCAGCACGGGACAGGGAGGGGCTGAAGCTTTCTTT. It encodes CASTGQGGAEAFF.

The rearrangement joins TRBV6-5 to TRBJ2-1; D is perhaps TRBD1 (6 bases). Germline V gives CDR1 MNHEY, CDR2 SVGAGI. V was clipped by 4 bases and J by 6 bases, with 10 bases between them. This CDR3 has 13 amino acids. Here the CDR3 reads CASSLSRGNEQFF. The CDR3 DNA sequence: TGTGCCAGCAGTTTGTCCAGGGGCAATGAGCAGTTCTTC.

The chain carries TRBV11-3 and TRBJ2-5; 14 bases align to TRBD2. Germline V gene sequence: CDR1 SGHNT, CDR2 YENEEA. The CDR3 sequence is 17 residues long. The J segment lost 2 bases and the V segment lost 2 bases, leaving 4 bases of the junction unmatched. Here the CDR3 reads CASSLPRLAGGQETQYF. The DNA for the CDR3 is TGTGCCAGCAGCTTACCGAGACTAGCGGGGGGGCAAGAGACCCAGTACTTC.

The chain combines TRBV14 with TRBJ2-2; 9 bases agree with TRBD1. The ends lost 5 bases at V and 5 bases at J; junction bases unmatched: 6. The CDR3 extends over 15 amino acids. Germline values: CDR1 SGHDN, CDR2 FVKESK. The CDR3 region is CASSSTGGATGELFF. CDR3 DNA: TGTGCCAGCAGCTCCACAGGGGGCGCGACCGGGGAGCTGTTTTTT.

This clone was counted a few times. This chain connects TRBV5-6 to TRBJ1-6, with D maybe TRBD1 (6 bases). The ends were cut back, 3 bases at V and 0 bases at J, with 13 bases in the middle. The CDR3 has 17 residues. CDR1 is SGHDT, CDR2 YYEEEE, per germline. CDR3: CASSWGEGGSYNSPLHF. CDR3 coding DNA: TGTGCCAGCAGCTGGGGAGAGGGGGGCTCCTATAATTCACCCCTCCACTTT.

V and J are TRBV28 and TRBJ2-2, with TRBD1 as a possible D gene (5 bases). V was trimmed by 5 bases and J by 7 bases, leaving 11 bases between them. The CDR3 length is 13 residues. The germline V gene has CDR1 MDHEN and CDR2 SYDVKM. The chain's CDR3 is CASSRDSFGELFF. The DNA for the CDR3 is TGTGCCAGCAGTCGCGACAGTTTCGGGGAGCTGTTTTTT.

The chain recombines TRBV7-9 with TRBJ1-1; 10 bases fit TRBD1. The CDR3 extends over 13 amino acids. Trimming removed 6 bases from V and 6 bases from J; junction bases left unmatched: 4. Per germline, CDR1 SEHNR and CDR2 FQNEAQ (reference sequence). In nucleotides, the CDR3 is TGTGCCAGCAGTCCCGGACAGGGGGCTGAAGCTTTCTTT. As protein: CASSPGQGAEAFF.

The chain has TRBV24-1 and TRBJ2-7, with D possibly TRBD1 on 6 matching bases. Trimming took 2 bases from V and 5 from J, leaving 18 bases between them. The germline gives CDR1 KGHDR, CDR2 SFDVKD. This CDR3 is 16 amino acids long. CDR3 coding DNA: TGTGCCACCAGTGATTCTTCGGCCGACACAGGGAACGAGCAGTACTTC. This encodes CATSDSSADTGNEQYF.

This chain joins TRBV29-1 and TRBJ1-2, with a tentative D call TRBD1 (6 bases). The CDR3 has 13 residues. V lost 6 bases and J lost 7, with 18 bases in between. Germline V gene lookup returns CDR1 SQVTM and CDR2 ANQGSEA. The CDR3 DNA reads as TGCAGCGTGTCCCATTGGGGGGCGGTTGGCTACACCTTC. The encoded protein is CSVSHWGAVGYTF.

The chain links TRBV7-8 to TRBJ1-5; TRBD1 aligns across 7 bases. CDR3 length: 14 residues. Losses at the gene ends were 5 bases for V and 2 bases for J; bases not matched to a gene: 3. The germline gives CDR1 SGHVS, CDR2 FQNEAQ. The DNA for the CDR3 is TGTGCCAGCAGCCGGACAGGAGGCAATCAGCCCCAGCATTTT. It specifies CASSRTGGNQPQHF.

The V gene is TRBV3-1 (or the pseudogene TRBV3-2), the J gene TRBJ2-1; 9 bases agree with TRBD2. Looked up from germline, CDR1 is LGHDT and CDR2 is YNNKEL (reference sequence). V lost 1 base, J lost 3 bases, and 7 bases stayed unmatched. This CDR3 has 17 amino acids. Here the CDR3 DNA reads TGTGCCAGCAGCCAAGGTATAGCGGGAGCGCTCTACAATGAGCAGTTCTTC. Translation gives CASSQGIAGALYNEQFF.